This T cell receptor (beta chain) was recorded in a study of blood T cell repertoires in COVID-19. About the study: Acute-phase and convalescent COVID-19 samples originated in the United States, Italy and Spain. T cells, B-cell-depleted T cells, or PBMCs supplied cDNA or gDNA.

The Seattle patients joined while their infection was active and were tracked longitudinally afterward. The CDR3 consists of 16 residues. V was clipped by 3 bases and J by 7 bases, with 18 bases between them. The germline V gene has CDR1 SEHNR and CDR2 FQNEAQ (reference sequence). In the original workflow: Counts of nucleated cells, estimated from reference gene primer amplification, were obtained. This table comes from immunoSEQ multiplex PCR, and its TCRdb copy is limited to in-frame clones, with some not included. V and J calls and clone size come straight from that table; D and trimming were deduced from the DNA. The data contain roughly 340,000 clones, more than 75% of them seen just once; the ten biggest clones take up roughly 6%.

The specimen was peripheral blood. V gene TRBV7-9 combines with J gene TRBJ1-4, with D perhaps matching TRBD1 (6 bases). The clonotype originates from a woman between 45 and 60 years old with COVID-19, enrolled during active disease. The CDR3 region has the DNA TGTGCCAGCAGCTTCTTCCCCAGGGGCGAGTCTGAAAAACTGTTTTTT. Residues: CASSFFPRGESEKLFF.